The T cell receptor (beta chain) described here comes from a study of T cells in Graves' hyperthyroidism and ophthalmopathy. The CDR3 is 14 residues long. CDR1 is DFQATT, CDR2 SNEGSKA, per germline (reference sequence). V was pared by 6 bases and J by 3 bases, with 15 bases between. Amplification of TCR beta CDR3 regions used RNA as the template. First-round RT-PCR of the TCR CDR3 relied on the HTBI primer set. Each CDR3 protein gets one entry after TCRdb re-called the multiplex PCR reads with MiXCR. Of about 300,000 distinct CDR3 sequences listed, about 19% are singletons. Remarks on this clonotype: Its target is not known.

General study results and limits: Blood also contained most expanded thyroid clonotypes above 0.001.

The rearrangement uses TRBV20-1 and TRBJ1-5; D perhaps matches TRBD1 (6 bases). This TCR came from a man over 45 with Graves' ophthalmopathy. Sequencing used blood. DNA for the CDR3: TGCAGTGCAACGGACAGATTACTCAATCAGCCCCAGCATTTT. It yields the protein CSATDRLLNQPQHF.